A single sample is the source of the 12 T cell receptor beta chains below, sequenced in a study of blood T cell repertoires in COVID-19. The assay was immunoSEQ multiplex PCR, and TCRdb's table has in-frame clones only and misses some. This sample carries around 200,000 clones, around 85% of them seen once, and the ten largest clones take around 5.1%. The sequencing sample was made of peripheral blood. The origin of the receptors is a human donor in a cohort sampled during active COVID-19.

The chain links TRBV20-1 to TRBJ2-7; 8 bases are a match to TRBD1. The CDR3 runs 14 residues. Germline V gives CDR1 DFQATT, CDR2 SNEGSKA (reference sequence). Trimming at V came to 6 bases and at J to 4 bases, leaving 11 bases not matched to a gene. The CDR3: CSASRIQGAYEQYF. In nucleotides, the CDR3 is TGCAGTGCAAGTCGAATTCAGGGGGCGTACGAGCAGTACTTC.

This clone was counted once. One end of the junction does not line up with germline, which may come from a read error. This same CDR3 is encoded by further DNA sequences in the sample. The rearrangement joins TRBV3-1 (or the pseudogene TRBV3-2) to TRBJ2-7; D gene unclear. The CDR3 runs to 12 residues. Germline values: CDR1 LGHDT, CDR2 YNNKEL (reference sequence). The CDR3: CASSQVSYEQYF. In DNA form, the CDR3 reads TGTGCCAGCAGTCAAGTATCCTACGAGCAGTACTTC.

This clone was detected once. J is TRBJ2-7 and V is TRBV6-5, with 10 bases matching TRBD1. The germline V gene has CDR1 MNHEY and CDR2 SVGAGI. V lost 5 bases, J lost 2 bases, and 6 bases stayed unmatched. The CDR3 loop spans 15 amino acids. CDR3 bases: TGTGCCAGCAGTAGACAGACAGGGGGCCCCTACGAGCAGTACTTC. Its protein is CASSRQTGGPYEQYF.

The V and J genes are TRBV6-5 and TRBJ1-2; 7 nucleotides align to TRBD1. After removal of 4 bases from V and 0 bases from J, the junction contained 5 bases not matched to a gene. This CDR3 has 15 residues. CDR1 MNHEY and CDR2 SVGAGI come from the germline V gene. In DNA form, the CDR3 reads TGTGCCAGCAGTTGGGACAGCTCAGCTAACTATGGCTACACCTTC. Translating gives CASSWDSSANYGYTF.

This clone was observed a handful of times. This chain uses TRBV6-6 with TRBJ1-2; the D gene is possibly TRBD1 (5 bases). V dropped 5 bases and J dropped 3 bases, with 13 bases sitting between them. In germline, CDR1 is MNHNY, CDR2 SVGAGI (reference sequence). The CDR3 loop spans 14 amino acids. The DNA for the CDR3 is TGTGCCAGCAGTCCCCTCAGGGTGGACTATGGCTACACCTTC. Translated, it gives CASSPLRVDYGYTF.

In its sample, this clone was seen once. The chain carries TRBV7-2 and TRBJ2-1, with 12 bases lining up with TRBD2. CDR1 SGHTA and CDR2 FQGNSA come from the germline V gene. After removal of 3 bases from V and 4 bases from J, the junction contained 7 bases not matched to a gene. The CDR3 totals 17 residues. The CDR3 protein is CASSFAALAGGYNEQFF. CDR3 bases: TGTGCCAGCAGCTTCGCCGCGCTAGCGGGAGGGTACAATGAGCAGTTCTTC. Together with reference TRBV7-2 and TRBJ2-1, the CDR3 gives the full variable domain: GAGVSQSPSNKVTEKGKDVELRCDPISGHTALYWYRQSLGQGLEFLIYFQGNSAPDKSGLPSDRFSAERTGGSVSTLTIQRTQQEDSAVYLCASSFAALAGGYNEQFFGPGTRLTVL.

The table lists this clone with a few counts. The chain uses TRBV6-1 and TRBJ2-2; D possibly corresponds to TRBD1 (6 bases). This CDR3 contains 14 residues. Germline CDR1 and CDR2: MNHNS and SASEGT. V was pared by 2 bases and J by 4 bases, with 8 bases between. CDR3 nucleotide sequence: TGTGCCAGCAGTGAACAGGGGTTCACCGGGGAGCTGTTTTTT. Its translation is CASSEQGFTGELFF.

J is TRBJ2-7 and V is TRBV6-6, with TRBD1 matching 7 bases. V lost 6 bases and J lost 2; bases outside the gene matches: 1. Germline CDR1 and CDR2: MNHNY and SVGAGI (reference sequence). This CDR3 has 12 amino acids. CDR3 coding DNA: TGTGCCAGCAGGGGACAGACCTACGAGCAGTACTTC. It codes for CASRGQTYEQYF.

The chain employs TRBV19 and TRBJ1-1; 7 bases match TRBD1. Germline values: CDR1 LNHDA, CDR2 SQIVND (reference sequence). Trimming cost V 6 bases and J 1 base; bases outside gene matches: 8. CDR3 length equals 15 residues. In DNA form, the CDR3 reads TGTGCCAGTAGCAGGGGGGACTTATCGAACACTGAAGCTTTCTTT. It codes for CASSRGDLSNTEAFF.

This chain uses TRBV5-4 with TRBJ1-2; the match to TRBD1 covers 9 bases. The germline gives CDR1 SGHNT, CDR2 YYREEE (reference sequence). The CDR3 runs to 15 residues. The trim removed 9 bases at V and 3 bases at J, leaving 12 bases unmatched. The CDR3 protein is CATLPGQGFDYGYTF. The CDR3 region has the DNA TGTGCCACCCTCCCGGGACAGGGATTTGACTATGGCTACACCTTC.

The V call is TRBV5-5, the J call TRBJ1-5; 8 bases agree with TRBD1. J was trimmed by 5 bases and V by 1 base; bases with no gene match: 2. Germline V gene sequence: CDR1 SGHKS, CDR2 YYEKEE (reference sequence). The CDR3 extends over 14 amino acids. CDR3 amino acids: CASSLWTGYQPQHF. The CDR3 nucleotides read TGTGCCAGCAGCTTGTGGACAGGGTATCAGCCCCAGCATTTT.

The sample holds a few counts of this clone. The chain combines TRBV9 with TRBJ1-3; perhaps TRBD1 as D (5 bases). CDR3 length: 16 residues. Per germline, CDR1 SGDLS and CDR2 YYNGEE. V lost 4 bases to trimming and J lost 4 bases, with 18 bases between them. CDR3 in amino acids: CASSPRPGLQGNTIYF. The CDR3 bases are TGTGCCAGCAGCCCCCGCCCGGGACTGCAAGGAAACACCATATATTTT.